Below, 11 T cell receptor beta chains from the same sample are listed, as sequenced in a study of siplizumab effects on memory and regulatory T cells. Sequenced by immunoSEQ multiplex PCR; TCRdb stores in-frame clones only, minus some. The top ten clones hold about 2.4% of a sample with approximately 100,000 clones, approximately 92% of them seen once. The sequenced sample was CD4+ T cells sorted from blood. The receptors were sampled from a human donor in good health. Some clones in this sample may be carry-over from other donors' samples.

The rearrangement uses TRBV6-5 and TRBJ1-2; D is unclear. Trimming left V 3 bases short and J 4 bases short, with 9 bases between. Germline lookup yields CDR1 MNHEY and CDR2 SVGAGI. This CDR3 is 13 amino acids long. Here the CDR3 reads CASSYRDGYGYTF. The CDR3 nucleotides read TGTGCCAGCAGTTATCGAGACGGCTATGGCTACACCTTC.

The chain couples TRBV4-1 to TRBJ2-5; TRBD1 is a possible D gene (6 bases). Looked up from germline, CDR1 is MGHRA and CDR2 is YSYEKL. The CDR3 consists of 13 residues. V lost 2 bases and J 7 bases, leaving 11 bases between the germline ends. The CDR3 sequence is CASSQTGPGTQYF. CDR3 coding DNA: TGCGCCAGCAGCCAAACAGGGCCGGGGACCCAGTACTTC.

V and J are TRBV19 and TRBJ2-3; tentative D call: TRBD2 (6 bases). This CDR3 spans 15 amino acids. Trimming pared 3 bases from V and 3 bases from J, leaving 13 bases between. CDR1 and CDR2 (germline): LNHDA, SQIVND (reference sequence). The CDR3 sequence is CASSIDGTSTDTQYF. In DNA form, the CDR3 reads TGTGCCAGTAGTATCGACGGGACTTCTACAGATACGCAGTATTTT.

This chain uses TRBV18 with TRBJ1-2; D unresolved. Germline-derived CDR1 and CDR2 are KGHSH and LQKENI. Trimming stripped 2 bases from V and 5 bases from J, with 12 bases between. There are 14 residues in the CDR3. DNA for the CDR3: TGTGCCAGCTCACCAAATCCCCAGGAGTATGGCTACACCTTC. Translated: CASSPNPQEYGYTF.

CDR3 nucleotide sequence: TGCAGCGTCTTGGATACAGGGGGCGGAACAGCTTTCTTT. It translates to CSVLDTGGGTAFF. V usage is TRBV29-1 and J usage is TRBJ1-1, with 9 bases that match TRBD1. This CDR3 has 13 amino acids. Trimming cost V 6 bases and J 10 bases; bases outside gene matches: 12. Germline V gives CDR1 SQVTM, CDR2 ANQGSEA. The complete variable domain, with remaining parts taken from reference TRBV29-1 and TRBJ1-1, reads SAVISQKPSRDICQRGTSLTIQCQVDSQVTMMFWYRQQPGQSLTLIATANQGSEATYESGFVIDKFPISRPNLTFSTLTVSNMSPEDSSIYLCSVLDTGGGTAFFGQGTRLTVV.

The genes are TRBV29-1 and TRBJ2-3; D assignment may be TRBD1 or TRBD2 (5 bases each). V was cut by 4 bases and J by 0 bases, with 14 bases left in between. CDR1 SQVTM and CDR2 ANQGSEA come from the germline V gene. CDR3 length: 15 amino acids. The CDR3 loop reads CSVAGRYPSTDTQYF. CDR3 nucleotides: TGCAGCGTTGCGGGGCGGTACCCTAGCACAGATACGCAGTATTTT.

The V and J genes are TRBV18 and TRBJ2-7; D is perhaps TRBD1 (5 bases). Deletions cut 0 bases from V and 3 bases from J, with 15 bases between. This CDR3 contains 16 residues. Germline V gives CDR1 KGHSH, CDR2 LQKENI. CDR3 region: CASSPPQTTVNYEQYF. The CDR3 DNA sequence: TGTGCCAGCTCACCACCCCAAACGACAGTTAACTACGAGCAGTACTTC. Based on the CDR3 plus reference TRBV18 and TRBJ2-7, the full variable domain is NAGVMQNPRHLVRRRGQEARLRCSPMKGHSHVYWYRQLPEEGLKFMVYLQKENIIDESGMPKERFSAEFPKEGPSILRIQQVVRGDSAAYFCASSPPQTTVNYEQYFGPGTRLTVT.

The CDR3 DNA follows: TGTGCCAGCAGCCGGACAGGGGATAGGTACGAGCAGTACTTC. It is translated as CASSRTGDRYEQYF. The chain recombines TRBV7-9 with TRBJ2-7, with 9 positions matching TRBD1. The CDR3 length is 14 residues. From germline, CDR1 is SEHNR and CDR2 FQNEAQ (reference sequence). V shed 5 bases, J shed 4 bases, and the junction held 6 bases outside the gene matches.

This rearrangement joins TRBV7-8 to TRBJ2-2; 9 nucleotides align to TRBD2. Trimming removed 3 bases from V and 1 base from J; junction bases left unmatched: 3. CDR3 length: 16 residues. Germline values: CDR1 SGHVS, CDR2 FQNEAQ. CDR3 region: CASSLGSGRNTGELFF. The CDR3 DNA reads TGTGCCAGCAGCTTGGGTAGCGGGAGGAACACCGGGGAGCTGTTTTTT.

The genes are TRBV2 and TRBJ2-1; D remains ambiguous. The germline gives CDR1 SNHLY, CDR2 FYNNEI. Between the trimmed V and J ends, which lost 1 base and 5 bases, there was a span of 6 bases. The CDR3 loop spans 13 amino acids. CDR3 residues: CASSEDRNNEQFF. Written as DNA, the CDR3 is TGTGCCAGCAGTGAAGATCGGAACAATGAGCAGTTCTTC.

This sequence joins TRBV19 and TRBJ1-1, with TRBD1 matching over 9 bases. The CDR3 is 13 residues long. Germline loops: CDR1 LNHDA, CDR2 SQIVND (reference sequence). The V gene end was trimmed by 9 bases and the J gene end by 4 bases; junction bases not matched to a gene: 6. The CDR3 protein is CASYRGRSTEAFF. In nucleotides, the CDR3 is TGTGCCAGCTACAGGGGGCGTAGCACTGAAGCTTTCTTT.